This T cell receptor (beta chain) was recorded in a study of T-cell reconstitution after alpha-beta-depleted transplantation in children. The TCRbeta library was prepared with unique molecular identifiers. Each CDR3 protein is one row after TCRdb ran MiXCR on the PCR reads. The sample has approximately 230,000 distinct CDR3 sequences, under 30% seen once. There are a few counts of this clonotype. CDR3 length: 15 amino acids. The sequence was obtained from a female patient aged 2-10 years who had a stem cell transplant for congenital amegakaryocytic thrombocytopenia, so the T cells may come from the graft donor. Sequenced here: PBMCs, mostly from graft donor cells, sampled 360 days after TCRalphabeta/CD19-depleted stem cell transplant. The chain combines TRBV21-1 with TRBJ2-3; the D call TRBD2 from the table was never checked on the DNA. TRBV21-1 is a known pseudogene. The CDR3 DNA reads as TGTGCCAGTTCGCAACTAGCGGGAAGCACAGATACGCAGTATTTT. Translated, it gives CASSQLAGSTDTQYF.